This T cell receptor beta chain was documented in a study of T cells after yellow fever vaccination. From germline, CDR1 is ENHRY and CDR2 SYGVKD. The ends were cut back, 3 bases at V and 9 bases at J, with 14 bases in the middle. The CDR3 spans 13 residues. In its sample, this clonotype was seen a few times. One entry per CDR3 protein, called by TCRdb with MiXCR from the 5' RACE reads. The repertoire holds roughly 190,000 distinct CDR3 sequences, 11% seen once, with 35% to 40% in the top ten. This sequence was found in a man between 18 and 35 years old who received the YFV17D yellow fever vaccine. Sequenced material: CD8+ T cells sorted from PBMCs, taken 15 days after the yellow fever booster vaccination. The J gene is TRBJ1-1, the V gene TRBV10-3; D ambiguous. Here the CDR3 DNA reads TGTGCCATCAGTGACGTCACCGAAGGTAAAGCTTTCTTT. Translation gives CAISDVTEGKAFF.